This TCR beta chain stems from a study of blood T cell repertoires in COVID-19. Background on the study: COVID-19 samples collected from the United States, Italy and Spain covered acute and convalescent phases.

Generated by immunoSEQ multiplex PCR, the TCRdb table keeps only in-frame clones and is missing some. Altogether approximately 140,000 clones are present, about 70% being singletons, with the ten largest covering around 13%. Germline V gene data show CDR1 as SGHTA and CDR2 as FQGNSA. CDR3 length: 13 amino acids. The sample taken for sequencing was peripheral blood. This TCR was recovered from an elderly man with acute or convalescent COVID-19. The V call is TRBV7-2, the J call TRBJ1-3, with no clear D. The CDR3 DNA reads as TGTGCGGGAGCCCAGTCCCCCGGAAACACCATATATTTT. Translated: CAGAQSPGNTIYF. The variable domain in full, completed from reference TRBV7-2 and TRBJ1-3, reads GAGVSQSPSNKVTEKGKDVELRCDPISGHTALYWYRQSLGQGLEFLIYFQGNSAPDKSGLPSDRFSAERTGGSVSTLTIQRTQQEDSAVYLCAGAQSPGNTIYFGEGSWLTVV.